Sequencing of this T cell receptor (beta chain) was carried out in a study of CD8+ T cells in alopecia areata. At the level of the study: After 6 to 18 months of tofacitinib, follow-up continued 6 months off drug. Findings and caveats of the study: Scalp sequencing captures resident alphabeta T cells of normal skin too. Across lesional scalp, and particularly alopecia totalis/universalis, clonality surpassed that of normal scalp.

Germline CDR1 and CDR2: SGHNT and YYREEE (reference sequence). The CDR3 is 15 amino acids. J gave up 7 bases and V 2 bases, and 6 bases lay outside the gene matches. Patients with alopecia areata provided lesional scalp punch biopsies as well as peripheral blood. RNA was extracted and reverse transcribed into cDNA as the sequencing template. Libraries were prepared by immunoSEQ multiplex PCR; TCRdb keeps only in-frame clonotypes and omits some of them. This table has fewer than 250,000 clones, about 53% appearing once. Comment on this clone: The antigen remains unidentified.

The specimen was CD4+ T cells sorted from blood, collected at week 0. The TCR sequence derives from a human donor with alopecia areata. This chain uses TRBV5-4 with TRBJ2-5; 12 bases line up with TRBD2. The CDR3, as DNA: TGTGCCAGCAGCTTTCGGACTAGCGGGGTTGCGACCCAGTACTTC. Translating gives CASSFRTSGVATQYF. The variable domain in full, completed from reference TRBV5-4 and TRBJ2-5, reads ETGVTQSPTHLIKTRGQQVTLRCSSQSGHNTVSWYQQALGQGPQFIFQYYREEENGRGNFPPRFSGLQFPNYSSELNVNALELDDSALYLCASSFRTSGVATQYFGPGTRLLVL.